The 24 T cell receptor beta chains in this list originate from one sample, sequenced in a study of blood T cell repertoires in COVID-19. Some clones are missing from TCRdb's copy, which holds only in-frame ones; the method was immunoSEQ multiplex PCR. The data show about 370,000 clones, more than 70% seen once. Input material: peripheral blood. The receptors were sampled from a woman in her twenties or thirties with COVID-19, enrolled during active disease.

The chain recombines TRBV29-1 with TRBJ1-1; 7 positions agree with TRBD1. This CDR3 comprises 11 residues. The germline V gene encodes CDR1 SQVTM and CDR2 ANQGSEA. V lost 6 bases, J lost 6 bases, and 4 bases stayed unmatched. The CDR3 nucleotides are TGCAGCGTAACAGACAGGGCTGAAGCTTTCTTT. Protein product: CSVTDRAEAFF.

The V and J genes are TRBV7-9 and TRBJ2-1; 10 nucleotides line up with TRBD1. Unmatched junction bases numbered 14, after V lost 5 bases and J lost 1 base. This CDR3 is built from 19 residues. CDR1 is SEHNR and CDR2 is FQNEAQ in the germline V gene (reference sequence). The CDR3 DNA sequence: TGTGCCAGCAGCCCAATCCTCAACCGGGACAGGGGATCCTACAATGAGCAGTTCTTC. Its translation: CASSPILNRDRGSYNEQFF. The full variable domain, rest sourced from reference TRBV7-9 and TRBJ2-1, is DTGVSQNPRHKITKRGQNVTFRCDPISEHNRLYWYRQTLGQGPEFLTYFQNEAQLEKSRLLSDRFSAERPKGSFSTLEIQRTEQGDSAMYLCASSPILNRDRGSYNEQFFGPGTRLTVL.

The rearrangement uses TRBV5-6 and TRBJ2-7, with 14 bases identical to TRBD2. Germline values: CDR1 SGHDT, CDR2 YYEEEE. This CDR3 is built from 15 residues. V trimming: 4 bases; J trimming: 2 bases; junction bases outside the gene matches: 2. In DNA, the CDR3 is TGTGCCAGCAGCCCGACTAGCGGGAGGGCCTACGAGCAGTACGTC. Residues: CASSPTSGRAYEQYV.

V is TRBV2 and J is TRBJ1-5; perhaps TRBD1 as D (5 bases). Germline lookup yields CDR1 SNHLY and CDR2 FYNNEI. V lost 2 bases, J lost 6 bases, and 11 bases lay in between. This CDR3 spans 14 amino acids. The CDR3 nucleotides are TGTGCCAGCAGTGAAAGGGCGGGGGGTCAGCCCCAGCATTTT. Its protein is CASSERAGGQPQHF. The full variable domain, rest sourced from reference TRBV2 and TRBJ1-5, is EPEVTQTPSHQVTQMGQEVILRCVPISNHLYFYWYRQILGQKVEFLVSFYNNEISEKSEIFDDQFSVERPDGSNFTLKIRSTKLEDSAMYFCASSERAGGQPQHFGDGTRLSIL.

In DNA, the CDR3 is TGTGCCAGCCTAGAGGAGGGCACTGAAGCTTTCTTT. Its protein product is CASLEEGTEAFF. J is TRBJ1-1 and V is TRBV6-6; D is undetermined. V was cut by 8 bases and J by 4 bases, with 11 bases left in between. The germline gives CDR1 MNHNY, CDR2 SVGAGI (reference sequence). This CDR3 spans 12 amino acids.

This chain connects TRBV28 to TRBJ1-1; TRBD1 agrees at 9 bases. The CDR3 consists of 14 residues. V shed 6 bases, J shed 5 bases, and the junction held 7 bases outside the gene matches. Germline V CDR1 and CDR2: MDHEN, SYDVKM. The chain's CDR3 is CASRLTQGATEAFF. As DNA, the CDR3 is TGTGCCAGCAGGCTTACACAGGGGGCTACTGAAGCTTTCTTT.

This chain uses TRBV7-4 with TRBJ2-5; TRBD2 matches at 10 bases. The ends lost 1 base at V and 1 base at J; junction bases unmatched: 12. The CDR3 runs 19 residues. The germline gives CDR1 SGHVT, CDR2 SQSDAQ. The CDR3 DNA reads TGTGCCAGCAGCTTAGAGCCCTCCCTAGCGGGAGCCCTCCAAGAGACCCAGTACTTC. Translated, it gives CASSLEPSLAGALQETQYF.

V is TRBV6-2 or TRBV6-3 and J is TRBJ2-4; the D gene is possibly TRBD1 (6 bases). CDR1 and CDR2 (germline): MNHEY, SVGEGT. The CDR3 extends over 15 amino acids. V lost 4 bases and J 1 base, leaving 11 bases between the germline ends. CDR3 residues: CASSLQGWAKNIQYF. For the CDR3, the DNA is TGTGCCAGCAGTTTACAGGGATGGGCCAAAAACATTCAGTACTTC.

CDR3 DNA: TGTGCCATCAGGGCTAGCGAGGATACGCAGTATTTT. Its translation is CAIRASEDTQYF. The chain employs TRBV10-3 and TRBJ2-3, with D possibly matching TRBD2 (6 bases). CDR1 is ENHRY and CDR2 is SYGVKD in the germline V gene. The CDR3 consists of 12 residues. The V end lost 6 bases, the J end lost 6 bases, and 10 bases lay between the germline ends.

J is TRBJ2-1 and V is TRBV10-3; TRBD1 agrees at 10 bases. Losses at the gene ends were 4 bases for V and 5 bases for J; bases not matched to a gene: 11. Germline assignment: CDR1 ENHRY and CDR2 SYGVKD. The CDR3 spans 17 residues. The CDR3 here is CAISARSSGQGNNEQFF. The CDR3 DNA is TGTGCCATCAGTGCTCGGTCTTCGGGACAGGGGAACAATGAGCAGTTCTTC.

In this sample, this clone turned up once. The rearrangement links TRBV27 to TRBJ2-3, with TRBD1 as a possible D gene (6 bases). Trimming took off 5 bases at V and 5 bases at J, with 17 bases between the two ends. Germline V gene data show CDR1 as MNHEY and CDR2 as SMNVEV (reference sequence). The CDR3 is made up of 15 amino acids. Here the CDR3 DNA reads TGTGCCAGCAGTCCTATAACAGGGTTTGTAGATACGCAGTATTTT. Protein product: CASSPITGFVDTQYF.

The chain joins TRBV11-3 to TRBJ1-1; 10 bases match TRBD1. There are 16 residues in the CDR3. Germline trimming cut 5 bases from V and 3 bases from J; bases unmatched to any gene: 9. Germline CDR1 reads SGHNT; CDR2 reads YENEEA. Written as DNA, the CDR3 is TGTGCCAGCAGCCAAAGGGACAGGGGAGGAGACACTGAAGCTTTCTTT. Amino acid sequence: CASSQRDRGGDTEAFF.

The CDR3 region is CASSPGTGGVYGYTF. In nucleotides, the CDR3 is TGCGCCAGCAGCCCAGGGACAGGGGGCGTCTATGGCTACACCTTC. The chain links TRBV4-1 to TRBJ1-2, with 12 positions matching TRBD1. J gave up 4 bases and V 4 bases, and 4 bases lay outside the gene matches. The CDR3 is 15 amino acids. Germline assignment: CDR1 MGHRA and CDR2 YSYEKL.

This chain uses TRBV12-3 or TRBV12-4 with TRBJ1-4; D is undetermined. This CDR3 contains 13 residues. V was trimmed by 7 bases and J by 8 bases, leaving 14 bases between them. DNA for the CDR3: TGTGCCAGCAAAACAGTAAATAGGGAAAAACTGTTTTTT. Translation gives CASKTVNREKLFF.

The chain combines TRBV7-2 with TRBJ2-7; 7 positions match TRBD1. CDR1 and CDR2 (germline): SGHTA, FQGNSA. The CDR3 consists of 14 residues. V gave up 5 bases and J gave up 6 bases; unmatched junction bases: 10. The CDR3 spells CASSLVEGAGEQYV. CDR3 in DNA: TGTGCCAGCAGCCTAGTTGAGGGGGCGGGCGAGCAGTACGTC.

V and J are TRBV11-2 and TRBJ2-1; 11 bases align to TRBD2. This CDR3 spans 16 amino acids. J was trimmed by 6 bases and V by 5 bases; bases with no gene match: 9. Looked up from germline, CDR1 is SGHAT and CDR2 is FQNNGV. The chain's CDR3 is CASSESSGRAGNEQFF. The CDR3 region has the DNA TGTGCCAGCAGCGAGAGTAGCGGGAGGGCCGGCAATGAGCAGTTCTTC.

The V gene is TRBV7-9, the J gene TRBJ2-5; TRBD1 aligns across 8 bases. Germline CDR1 is SEHNR and CDR2 is FQNEAQ (reference sequence). The V gene end was trimmed by 5 bases and the J gene end by 9 bases; junction bases not matched to a gene: 17. The CDR3 has 16 amino acids. As DNA, the CDR3 is TGTGCCAGCAGCCCCGATGGGACCAGGGGGCCTGGGGCCCAGTACTTC. It translates to CASSPDGTRGPGAQYF.

V gene TRBV24-1 combines with J gene TRBJ2-3, with 8 bases matching TRBD2. Trimming took 4 bases from V and 4 from J; bases not matched to a gene: 6. The CDR3 extends over 15 amino acids. Germline V gene sequence: CDR1 KGHDR, CDR2 SFDVKD. As DNA, the CDR3 is TGTGCCACCAGTGACCCAGCGGGAGATTCAGATACGCAGTATTTT. This codes for CATSDPAGDSDTQYF.

This chain connects TRBV5-8 to TRBJ1-1; D is unresolved. The CDR3 has 16 residues. The V end lost 1 base, the J end lost 1 base, and 14 bases lay between the germline ends. The germline CDR1 and CDR2 sequences are SGHTS and YDEGEE. DNA for the CDR3: TGTGCCAGCAGCTTGTATAGACTCTTAAGGAACACTGAAGCTTTCTTT. It codes for CASSLYRLLRNTEAFF.

This chain joins TRBV10-2 and TRBJ2-1, with 11 bases matching TRBD2. CDR1 WSHSY and CDR2 SAAADI come from the germline V gene. After removal of 6 bases from V and 4 bases from J, the junction contained 8 bases not matched to a gene. The CDR3 is made up of 16 amino acids. For the CDR3, the DNA is TGCGCCAGCAGGGCGCAGACTAGCGGGGTGTACAATGAGCAGTTCTTC. This codes for CASRAQTSGVYNEQFF.

The chain couples TRBV12-3 or TRBV12-4 to TRBJ1-2; D is perhaps TRBD1 (6 bases). V was shortened by 5 bases and J by 1 base, with 8 bases between the two germline ends. The CDR3 length is 13 residues. In DNA, the CDR3 is TGTGCCAGCAGTGTGGACAGTAACTATGGCTACACCTTC. It is translated as CASSVDSNYGYTF.

The chain uses TRBV19 and TRBJ2-7, with TRBD2 matching over 8 bases. The V gene's germline CDR1 is LNHDA and CDR2 SQIVND (reference sequence). V was clipped by 2 bases and J by 5 bases; unmatched bases: 5. The CDR3 runs 14 residues. CDR3 residues: CASSIIAGGHEQYF. The CDR3 nucleotides read TGTGCCAGTAGTATAATTGCGGGGGGCCACGAGCAGTACTTC.

V gene TRBV11-2 combines with J gene TRBJ1-2, with D unresolved. The CDR3 extends over 16 amino acids. V was trimmed by 5 bases and J by 0 bases, leaving 16 bases between them. Germline V lookup: CDR1 SGHAT, CDR2 FQNNGV. The CDR3: CASSPQPTAPNYGYTF. The CDR3 region has the DNA TGTGCCAGCAGCCCCCAGCCAACAGCTCCTAACTATGGCTACACCTTC.

This chain joins TRBV11-2 and TRBJ2-1; TRBD1 matches 12 bases. This CDR3 region has 16 residues. The germline gives CDR1 SGHAT, CDR2 FQNNGV. With 4 bases clipped from V and 5 bases from J, the junction kept 6 bases outside the gene matches. The chain's CDR3 is CASSSRDRGPNNEQFF. For the CDR3, the DNA is TGTGCCAGCAGCTCCCGGGACAGGGGGCCCAACAATGAGCAGTTCTTC.